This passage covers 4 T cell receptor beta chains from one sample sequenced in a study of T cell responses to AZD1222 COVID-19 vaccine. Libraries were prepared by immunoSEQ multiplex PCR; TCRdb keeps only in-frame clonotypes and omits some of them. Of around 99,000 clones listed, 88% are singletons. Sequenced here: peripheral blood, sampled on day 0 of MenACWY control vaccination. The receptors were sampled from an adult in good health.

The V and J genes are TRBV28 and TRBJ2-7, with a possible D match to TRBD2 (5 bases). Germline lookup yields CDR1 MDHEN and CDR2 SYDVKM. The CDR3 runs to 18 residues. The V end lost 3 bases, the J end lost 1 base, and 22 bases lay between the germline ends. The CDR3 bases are TGTGCCAGCAGTTTCCTCCTAGGACTCAAGCGGAGTTCCTACGAGCAGTACTTC. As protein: CASSFLLGLKRSSYEQYF.

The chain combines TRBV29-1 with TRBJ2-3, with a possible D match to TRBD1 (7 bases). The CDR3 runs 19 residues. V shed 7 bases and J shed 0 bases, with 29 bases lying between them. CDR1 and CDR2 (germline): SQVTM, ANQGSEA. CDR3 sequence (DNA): TGCAGCGCTATAACAGGGGACCGGGGGATCCTCCCTAGCACAGATACGCAGTATTTT. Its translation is CSAITGDRGILPSTDTQYF.

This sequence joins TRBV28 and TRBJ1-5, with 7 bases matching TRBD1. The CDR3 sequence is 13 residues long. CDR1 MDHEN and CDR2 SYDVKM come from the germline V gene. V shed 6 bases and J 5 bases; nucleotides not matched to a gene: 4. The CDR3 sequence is CASSDRVYQPQHF. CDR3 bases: TGTGCCAGCAGCGACAGGGTATATCAGCCCCAGCATTTT.

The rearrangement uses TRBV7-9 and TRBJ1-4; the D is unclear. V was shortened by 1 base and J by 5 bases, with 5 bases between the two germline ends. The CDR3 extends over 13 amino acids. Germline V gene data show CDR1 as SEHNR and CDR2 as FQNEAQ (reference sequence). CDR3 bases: TGTGCCAGCAGCTTAGAACGGAATGAAAAACTGTTTTTT. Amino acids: CASSLERNEKLFF.